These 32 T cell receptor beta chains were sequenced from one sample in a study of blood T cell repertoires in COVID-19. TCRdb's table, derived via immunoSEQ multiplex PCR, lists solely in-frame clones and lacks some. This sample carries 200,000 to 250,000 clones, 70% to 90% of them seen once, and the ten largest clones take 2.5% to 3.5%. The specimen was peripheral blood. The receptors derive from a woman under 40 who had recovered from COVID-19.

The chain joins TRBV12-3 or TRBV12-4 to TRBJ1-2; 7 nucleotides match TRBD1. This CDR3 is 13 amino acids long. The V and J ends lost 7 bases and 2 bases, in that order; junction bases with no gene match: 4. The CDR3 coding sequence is TGTGCCAGCAAAATGACAGGGAACTATGGCTACACCTTC. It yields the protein CASKMTGNYGYTF.

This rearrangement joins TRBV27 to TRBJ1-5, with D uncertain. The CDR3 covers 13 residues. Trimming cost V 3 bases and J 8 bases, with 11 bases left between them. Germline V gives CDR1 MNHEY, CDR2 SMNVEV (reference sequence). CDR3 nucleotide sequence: TGTGCCAGCAGTTTGTGGGCCAACGAGCCCCAGCATTTT. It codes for CASSLWANEPQHF.

As DNA, the CDR3 is TGCGCCAGCAGCCTCCCCGGGGTTAGGAACACTGAAGCTTTCTTT. Its protein product is CASSLPGVRNTEAFF. The chain combines TRBV5-1 with TRBJ1-1; D call uncertain. Germline V lookup: CDR1 SGHRS, CDR2 YFSETQ. The V end lost 4 bases, the J end lost 1 base, and 14 bases lay between the germline ends. The CDR3 is 15 amino acids.

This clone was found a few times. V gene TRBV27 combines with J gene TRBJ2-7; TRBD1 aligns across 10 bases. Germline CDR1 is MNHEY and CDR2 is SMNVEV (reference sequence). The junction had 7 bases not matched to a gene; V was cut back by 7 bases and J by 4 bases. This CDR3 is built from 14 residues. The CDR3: CASTLRQGAYEQYF. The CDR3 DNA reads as TGTGCCAGCACCTTGAGACAGGGGGCTTACGAGCAGTACTTC.

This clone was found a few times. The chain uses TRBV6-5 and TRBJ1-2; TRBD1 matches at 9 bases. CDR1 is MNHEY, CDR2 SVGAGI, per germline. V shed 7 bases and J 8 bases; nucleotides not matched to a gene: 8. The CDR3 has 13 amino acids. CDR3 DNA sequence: TGTGCCAGCAAGAAGGGACAGGGAGGGGGCTACACCTTC. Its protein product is CASKKGQGGGYTF.

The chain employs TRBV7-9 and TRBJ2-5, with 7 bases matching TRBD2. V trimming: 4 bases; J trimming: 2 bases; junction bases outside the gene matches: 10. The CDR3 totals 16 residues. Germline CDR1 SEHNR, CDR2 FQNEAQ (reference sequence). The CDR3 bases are TGTGCCAGCAGCTATGGGGTTTCTAGCGGTCAAGAGACCCAGTACTTC. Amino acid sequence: CASSYGVSSGQETQYF.

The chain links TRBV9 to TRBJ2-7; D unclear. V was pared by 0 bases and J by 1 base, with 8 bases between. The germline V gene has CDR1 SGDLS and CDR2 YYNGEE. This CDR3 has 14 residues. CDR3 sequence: CASSVGAGSYEQYF. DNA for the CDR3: TGTGCCAGCAGCGTAGGGGCAGGTTCCTACGAGCAGTACTTC.

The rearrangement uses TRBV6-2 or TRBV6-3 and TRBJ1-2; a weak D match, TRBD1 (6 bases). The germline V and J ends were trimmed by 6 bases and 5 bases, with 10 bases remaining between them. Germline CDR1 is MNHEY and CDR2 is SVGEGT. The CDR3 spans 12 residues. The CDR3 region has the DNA TGTGCCAGCAGCGAACAGGGTTATGGCTACACCTTC. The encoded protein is CASSEQGYGYTF.

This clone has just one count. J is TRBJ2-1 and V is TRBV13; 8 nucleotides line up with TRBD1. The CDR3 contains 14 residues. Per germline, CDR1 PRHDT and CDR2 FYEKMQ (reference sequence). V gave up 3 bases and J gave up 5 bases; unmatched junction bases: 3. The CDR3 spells CASSFRGRDNEQFF. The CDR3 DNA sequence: TGTGCCAGCAGCTTCAGGGGGCGTGACAATGAGCAGTTCTTC.

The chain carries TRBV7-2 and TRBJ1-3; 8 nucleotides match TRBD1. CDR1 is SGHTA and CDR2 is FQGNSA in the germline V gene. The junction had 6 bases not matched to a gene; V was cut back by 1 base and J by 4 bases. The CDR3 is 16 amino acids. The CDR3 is CASSLVRGQGGNTIYF. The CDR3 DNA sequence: TGTGCCAGCAGCTTAGTCAGGGGGCAAGGAGGAAACACCATATATTTT.

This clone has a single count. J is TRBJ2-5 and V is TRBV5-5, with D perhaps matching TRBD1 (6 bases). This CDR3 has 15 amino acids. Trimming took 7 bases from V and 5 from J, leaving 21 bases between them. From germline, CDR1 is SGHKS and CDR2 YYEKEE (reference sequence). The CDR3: CASGKRQGFVETQYF. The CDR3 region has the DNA TGTGCCAGCGGCAAGCGGCAGGGGTTCGTGGAGACCCAGTACTTC.

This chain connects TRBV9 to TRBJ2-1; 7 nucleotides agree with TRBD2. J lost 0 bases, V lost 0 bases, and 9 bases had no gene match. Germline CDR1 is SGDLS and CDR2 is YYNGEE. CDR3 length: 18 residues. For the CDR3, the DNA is TGTGCCAGCAGCGTAGAGGGAGGGGCCGCAAGCTCCTACAATGAGCAGTTCTTC. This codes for CASSVEGGAASSYNEQFF.

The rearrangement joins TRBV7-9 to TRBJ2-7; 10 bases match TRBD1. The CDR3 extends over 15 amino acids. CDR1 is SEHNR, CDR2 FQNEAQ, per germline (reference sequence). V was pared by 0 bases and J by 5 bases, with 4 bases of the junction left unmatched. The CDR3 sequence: CASSLAGQGTHEQYF. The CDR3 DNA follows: TGTGCCAGCAGCTTAGCGGGACAGGGGACCCACGAGCAGTACTTC.

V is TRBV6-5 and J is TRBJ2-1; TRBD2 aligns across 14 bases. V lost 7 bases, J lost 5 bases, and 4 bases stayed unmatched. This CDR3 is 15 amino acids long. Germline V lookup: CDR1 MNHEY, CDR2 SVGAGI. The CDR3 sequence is CASTQTSGGDNEQFF. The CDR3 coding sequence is TGTGCCAGCACCCAGACTAGCGGGGGGGACAATGAGCAGTTCTTC.

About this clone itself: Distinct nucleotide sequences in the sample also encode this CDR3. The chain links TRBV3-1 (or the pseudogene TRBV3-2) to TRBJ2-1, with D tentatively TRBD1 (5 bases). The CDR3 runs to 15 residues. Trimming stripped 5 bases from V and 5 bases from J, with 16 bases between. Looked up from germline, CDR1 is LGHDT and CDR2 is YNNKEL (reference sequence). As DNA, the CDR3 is TGTGCCAGCAGCTCCCTCACTCAGGGTCACAATGAGCAGTTCTTC. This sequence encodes CASSSLTQGHNEQFF.

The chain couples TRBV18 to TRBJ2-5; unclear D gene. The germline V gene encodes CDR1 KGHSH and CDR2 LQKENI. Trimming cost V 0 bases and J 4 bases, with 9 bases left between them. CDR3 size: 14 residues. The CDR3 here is CASSPPLERETQYF. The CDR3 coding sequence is TGTGCCAGCTCACCACCCCTCGAGCGAGAGACCCAGTACTTC.

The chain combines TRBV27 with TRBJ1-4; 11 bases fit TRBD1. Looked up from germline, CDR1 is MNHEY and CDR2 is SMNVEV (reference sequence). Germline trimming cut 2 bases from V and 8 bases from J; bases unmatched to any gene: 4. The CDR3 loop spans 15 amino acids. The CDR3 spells CASSLGTGGQEKLFF. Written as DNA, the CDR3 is TGTGCCAGCAGTTTAGGGACAGGGGGTCAGGAAAAACTGTTTTTT.

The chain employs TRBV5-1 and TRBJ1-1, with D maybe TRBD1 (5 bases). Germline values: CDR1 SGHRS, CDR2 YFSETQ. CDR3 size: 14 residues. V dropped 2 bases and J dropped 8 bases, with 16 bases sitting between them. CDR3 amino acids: CASSFSAGPGEAFF. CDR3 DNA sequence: TGCGCCAGCAGCTTCTCAGCAGGGCCCGGAGAAGCTTTCTTT.

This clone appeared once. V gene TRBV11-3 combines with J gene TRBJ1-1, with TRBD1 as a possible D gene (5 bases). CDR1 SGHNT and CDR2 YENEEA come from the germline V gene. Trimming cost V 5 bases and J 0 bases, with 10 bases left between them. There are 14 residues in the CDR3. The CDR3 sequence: CASSPGGLNTEAFF. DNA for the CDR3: TGTGCCAGCAGCCCGGGGGGATTGAACACTGAAGCTTTCTTT.

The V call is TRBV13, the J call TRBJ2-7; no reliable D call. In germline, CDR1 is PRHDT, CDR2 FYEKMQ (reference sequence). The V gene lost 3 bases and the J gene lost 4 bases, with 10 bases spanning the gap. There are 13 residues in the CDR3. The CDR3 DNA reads TGTGCCAGCAGCTTCCGTCTACCTTACGAGCAGTACTTC. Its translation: CASSFRLPYEQYF.

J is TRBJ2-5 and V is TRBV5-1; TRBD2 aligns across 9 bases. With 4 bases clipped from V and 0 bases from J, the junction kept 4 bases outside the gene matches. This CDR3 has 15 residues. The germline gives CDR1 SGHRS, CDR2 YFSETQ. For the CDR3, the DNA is TGCGCCAGCAGCGTGCAGCGGGGGGACCAAGAGACCCAGTACTTC. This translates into CASSVQRGDQETQYF. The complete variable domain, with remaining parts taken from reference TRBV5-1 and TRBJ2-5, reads KAGVTQTPRYLIKTRGQQVTLSCSPISGHRSVSWYQQTPGQGLQFLFEYFSETQRNKGNFPGRFSGRQFSNSRSEMNVSTLELGDSALYLCASSVQRGDQETQYFGPGTRLLVL.

CDR3 loop: CASTPALAGGSYEQYF. CDR3 sequence (DNA): TGTGCCAGCACCCCGGCGTTGGCAGGGGGTTCCTACGAGCAGTACTTC. This rearrangement joins TRBV7-6 to TRBJ2-7; 7 bases match TRBD1. Trimming took 7 bases from V and 1 from J; bases not matched to a gene: 13. Per the germline V gene, CDR1 is SGHVS and CDR2 is FNYEAQ. This CDR3 region has 16 residues.

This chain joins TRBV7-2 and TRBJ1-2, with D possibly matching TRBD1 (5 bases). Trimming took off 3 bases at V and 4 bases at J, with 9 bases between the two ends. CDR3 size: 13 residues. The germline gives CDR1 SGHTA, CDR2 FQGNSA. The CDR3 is CASSLRGSYGYTF. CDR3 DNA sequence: TGTGCCAGCAGCTTGCGGGGGAGCTATGGCTACACCTTC. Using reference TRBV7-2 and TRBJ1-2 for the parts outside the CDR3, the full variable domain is GAGVSQSPSNKVTEKGKDVELRCDPISGHTALYWYRQSLGQGLEFLIYFQGNSAPDKSGLPSDRFSAERTGGSVSTLTIQRTQQEDSAVYLCASSLRGSYGYTFGSGTRLTVV.

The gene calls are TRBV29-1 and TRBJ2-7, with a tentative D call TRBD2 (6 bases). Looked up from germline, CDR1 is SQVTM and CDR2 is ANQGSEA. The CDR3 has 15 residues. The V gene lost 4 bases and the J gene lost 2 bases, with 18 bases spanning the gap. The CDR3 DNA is TGCAGCGTTGTCTGGTGGGGGACTGGCACCTACGAGCAGTACTTC. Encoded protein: CSVVWWGTGTYEQYF.

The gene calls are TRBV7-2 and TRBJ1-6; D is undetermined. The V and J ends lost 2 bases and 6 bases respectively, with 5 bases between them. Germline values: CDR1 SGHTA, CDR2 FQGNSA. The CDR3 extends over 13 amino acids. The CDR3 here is CASSLYPNSPLHF. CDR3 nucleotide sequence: TGTGCCAGCAGCTTATATCCTAATTCACCCCTCCACTTT.

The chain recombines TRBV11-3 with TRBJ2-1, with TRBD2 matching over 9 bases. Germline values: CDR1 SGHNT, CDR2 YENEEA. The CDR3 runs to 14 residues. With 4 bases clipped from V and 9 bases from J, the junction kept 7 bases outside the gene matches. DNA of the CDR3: TGTGCCAGCAGCTCCACAGCGGGGGGTTTTGAGCAGTTCTTC. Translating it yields CASSSTAGGFEQFF.

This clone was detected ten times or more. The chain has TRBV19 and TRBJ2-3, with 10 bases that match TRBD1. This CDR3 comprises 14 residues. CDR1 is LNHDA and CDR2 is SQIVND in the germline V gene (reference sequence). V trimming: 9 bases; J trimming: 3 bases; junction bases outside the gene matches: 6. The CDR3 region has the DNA TGTGCCAGCGAAACGGGACAGGGGACAGATACGCAGTATTTT. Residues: CASETGQGTDTQYF.

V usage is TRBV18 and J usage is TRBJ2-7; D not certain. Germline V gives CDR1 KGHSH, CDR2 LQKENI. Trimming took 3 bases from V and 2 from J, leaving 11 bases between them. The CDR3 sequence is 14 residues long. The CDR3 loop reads CASSPDGLPYEQYF. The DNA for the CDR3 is TGTGCCAGCTCACCCGATGGCCTTCCCTACGAGCAGTACTTC. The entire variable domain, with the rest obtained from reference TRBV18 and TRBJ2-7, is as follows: NAGVMQNPRHLVRRRGQEARLRCSPMKGHSHVYWYRQLPEEGLKFMVYLQKENIIDESGMPKERFSAEFPKEGPSILRIQQVVRGDSAAYFCASSPDGLPYEQYFGPGTRLTVT.

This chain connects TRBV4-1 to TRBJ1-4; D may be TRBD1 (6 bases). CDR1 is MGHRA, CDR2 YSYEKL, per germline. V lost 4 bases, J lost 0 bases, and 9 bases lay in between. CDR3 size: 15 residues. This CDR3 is CASSPEGATNEKLFF. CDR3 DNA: TGCGCCAGCAGCCCCGAGGGGGCAACTAATGAAAAACTGTTTTTT.

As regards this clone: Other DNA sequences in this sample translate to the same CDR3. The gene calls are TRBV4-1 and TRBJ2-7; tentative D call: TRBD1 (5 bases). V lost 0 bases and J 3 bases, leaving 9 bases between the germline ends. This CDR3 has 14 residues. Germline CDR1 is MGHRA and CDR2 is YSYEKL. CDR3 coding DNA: TGCGCCAGCAGCCAAGATGGCAGGGACTACGAGCAGTACTTC. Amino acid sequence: CASSQDGRDYEQYF.

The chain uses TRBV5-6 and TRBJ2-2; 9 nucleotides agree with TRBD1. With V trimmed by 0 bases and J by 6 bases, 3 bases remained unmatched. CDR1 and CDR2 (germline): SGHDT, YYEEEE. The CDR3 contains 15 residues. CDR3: CASSLGTGVSGELFF. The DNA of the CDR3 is TGTGCCAGCAGCTTGGGGACAGGGGTTTCCGGGGAGCTGTTTTTT.

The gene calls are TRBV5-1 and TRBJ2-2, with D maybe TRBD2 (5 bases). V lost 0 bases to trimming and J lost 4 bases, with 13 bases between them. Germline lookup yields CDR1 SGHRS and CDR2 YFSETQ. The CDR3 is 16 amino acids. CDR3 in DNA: TGCGCCAGCAGCTTGGGGGAGAGGACTTCCACCGGGGAGCTGTTTTTT. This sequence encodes CASSLGERTSTGELFF.